This is a list of T cell receptor beta chains from one sample in a study of Ad26.COV2.S vaccination and SARS-CoV-2 variants. Clones were sequenced by immunoSEQ multiplex PCR, and TCRdb holds only the in-frame ones, with some missing. The repertoire holds 400,000 to 450,000 clones, with about nine tenths as singletons. The specimen was peripheral blood, collected in a trial of Ad26.COV2.S vaccine versus placebo. The origin of the receptors is a person between 18 and 60 years old who received the Ad26.COV2.S COVID-19 vaccine or a placebo. CDR3s include the opening cysteine and the closing phenylalanine or tryptophan. Fields, in order: CDR3 length, J gene, V gene, clone size, D gene, CDR3 DNA, CDR3 protein. The D gene is left open where the match is weak. Clone size is given for some rows only: seen once, a few or many times, or a class if the clone is expanded.

cdr3_length: 16; j_call: TRBJ1-6; v_call: TRBV19; clone_size: few; d_call: TRBD1; cdr3_nt: TGTGCCAGTAGTGCTTCAGGGGGACCATATAATTCACCCCTCCACTTT; cdr3_aa: CASSASGGPYNSPLHF
cdr3_length: 16; j_call: TRBJ1-1; v_call: TRBV18; clone_size: -; d_call: TRBD1; cdr3_nt: TGTGCCAGCTCGCGCGGACAGGGGGCGGCGGGCACTGAAGCTTTCTTT; cdr3_aa: CASSRGQGAAGTEAFF
cdr3_length: 15; j_call: TRBJ2-5; v_call: TRBV9; clone_size: -; d_call: TRBD1; cdr3_nt: TGTGCCAGCAGCGTAGGGACAGGGTTGGAAGAGACCCAGTACTTC; cdr3_aa: CASSVGTGLEETQYF
cdr3_length: 12; j_call: TRBJ1-1; v_call: TRBV7-9; clone_size: -; d_call: -; cdr3_nt: TGTGCCAGCAGCTTGGGGCTACAAGAAGCTTTCTTT; cdr3_aa: CASSLGLQEAFF
cdr3_length: 14; j_call: TRBJ1-2; v_call: TRBV3-1/TRBV3-2; clone_size: -; d_call: -; cdr3_nt: TGTGCCAGCAGCCAAGGGGTCACGGGTTCCACTCGCACCTTC; cdr3_aa: CASSQGVTGSTRTF
cdr3_length: 16; j_call: TRBJ2-1; v_call: TRBV10-3; clone_size: -; d_call: -; cdr3_nt: TGTGCCATCAGTGAGGGGGGCAGGAGAACCTACAATGAGCAGTTCTTC; cdr3_aa: CAISEGGRRTYNEQFF
cdr3_length: 15; j_call: TRBJ2-5; v_call: TRBV4-3; clone_size: -; d_call: TRBD1; cdr3_nt: TGCGCCAGCAGCCAACAGGACAGGGCCACCGAGACCCAGTACTTC; cdr3_aa: CASSQQDRATETQYF
cdr3_length: 15; j_call: TRBJ1-5; v_call: TRBV7-2; clone_size: once; d_call: TRBD1; cdr3_nt: TGTGCCAGCAGCTTAGGAGGACAGGGCTCGGGGCCCCAGCATTTT; cdr3_aa: CASSLGGQGSGPQHF
cdr3_length: 15; j_call: TRBJ1-1; v_call: TRBV6-6; clone_size: -; d_call: -; cdr3_nt: TGTGCCAGCAGTTACTCCGGACCAATAAACACTGAAGCTTTCTTT; cdr3_aa: CASSYSGPINTEAFF
cdr3_length: 20; j_call: TRBJ2-1; v_call: TRBV4-1; clone_size: few; d_call: TRBD2; cdr3_nt: TGCGCCAGCAGCCAAGATTTCACTAGCGGGGCCCACCTTTCCTACAATGAGCAGTTCTTC; cdr3_aa: CASSQDFTSGAHLSYNEQFF
cdr3_length: 14; j_call: TRBJ2-3; v_call: TRBV7-2; clone_size: -; d_call: -; cdr3_nt: TGTGCCAGCAGACGGACTGGCAGCACAGATACGCAGTATTTT; cdr3_aa: CASRRTGSTDTQYF
cdr3_length: 14; j_call: TRBJ2-2; v_call: TRBV9; clone_size: once; d_call: TRBD1; cdr3_nt: TGTGCCAGCAGGCTCGGGACAGCAACCGGGGAGCTGTTTTTT; cdr3_aa: CASRLGTATGELFF
cdr3_length: 16; j_call: TRBJ1-4; v_call: TRBV10-2; clone_size: -; d_call: -; cdr3_nt: TGCGCCAGCAGTGTGGACGTCACCTCCAAGGGGGAAAAACTGTTTTTT; cdr3_aa: CASSVDVTSKGEKLFF
cdr3_length: 14; j_call: TRBJ1-1; v_call: TRBV7-9; clone_size: -; d_call: -; cdr3_nt: TGTGCCAGCAGCTTACATTCGGTGAACACTGAAGCTTTCTTT; cdr3_aa: CASSLHSVNTEAFF
cdr3_length: 15; j_call: TRBJ2-1; v_call: TRBV7-2; clone_size: -; d_call: TRBD2; cdr3_nt: TGTGCCAGCAGCTCCCTAGCGGGGTTTTTCAATGAGCAGTTCTTC; cdr3_aa: CASSSLAGFFNEQFF
cdr3_length: 14; j_call: TRBJ2-3; v_call: TRBV16; clone_size: -; d_call: -; cdr3_nt: TGTGCCAGCAGCCAAAGTCCACAGGGAGATACGCAGTATTTT; cdr3_aa: CASSQSPQGDTQYF
cdr3_length: 14; j_call: TRBJ1-1; v_call: TRBV27; clone_size: -; d_call: TRBD1; cdr3_nt: TGTGCCAGCAGTATCCGCAGAGGGGGCTCTGAAGCTTTCTTT; cdr3_aa: CASSIRRGGSEAFF
cdr3_length: 12; j_call: TRBJ1-2; v_call: TRBV19; clone_size: once; d_call: -; cdr3_nt: TGTGCCACCCAAGGCGTTAACTATGGCTACACCTTC; cdr3_aa: CATQGVNYGYTF
cdr3_length: 14; j_call: TRBJ1-3; v_call: TRBV30; clone_size: -; d_call: -; cdr3_nt: TGTGCCTGGAGTATCGGGATATCTGGAAACACCATATATTTT; cdr3_aa: CAWSIGISGNTIYF
cdr3_length: 14; j_call: TRBJ2-7; v_call: TRBV7-2; clone_size: -; d_call: -; cdr3_nt: TGTGCCACCAGCCAGACAGCACCCCCGGGCGAGCAGTACTTC; cdr3_aa: CATSQTAPPGEQYF